This TCR beta chain was sequenced for a study of early T cells in non-severe SARS-CoV-2 infection. Across the study: Unpaired chains resulted from sequencing bulk RNA of unsorted whole blood.

Points on this clonotype: The target antigen is unknown.

Each single cDNA molecule received a unique molecular identifier. Each CDR3 protein is one row after TCRdb ran MiXCR on the 5' RACE reads. The sample lists about 49,000 distinct CDR3 sequences, about 10% occurring once. Overall study results and limits: VDJdb matching, biased toward anti-spike CD8 responses, missed private and CD4 specificities.

The sample consisted of whole blood. This sequence was found in an adult who was a healthcare worker with PCR-confirmed SARS-CoV-2 infection or an uninfected control (not recorded which).

The CDR3 spells CASRLEGPGEQFF. The CDR3 nucleotides read TGTGCCAGCAGACTAGAGGGCCCGGGGGAGCAGTTCTTC. The rearrangement joins TRBV6-1 to TRBJ2-1; TRBD2 might be the D (5 bases). Germline assignment: CDR1 MNHNS and CDR2 SASEGT. V lost 6 bases and J 10 bases, leaving 16 bases between the germline ends. This CDR3 contains 13 residues.